Following are 32 T cell receptor beta chains from one sample sequenced in a study of T cells after yellow fever vaccination. MiXCR was run by TCRdb on the 5' RACE reads, yielding one entry per CDR3 protein. This table has 300,000 to 400,000 distinct CDR3 sequences, more than 8.5% appearing once. Material: PBMCs, obtained on the day of the first yellow fever vaccination. These receptors all come from a man aged 18 to 30 who received the YFV17D yellow fever vaccine.

The chain employs TRBV20-1 and TRBJ1-5; D not resolved. Germline assignment: CDR1 DFQATT and CDR2 SNEGSKA (reference sequence). The CDR3 runs 13 residues. Trimming took 3 bases from V and 1 from J, leaving 7 bases between them. The CDR3 protein is CSASRESNQPQHF. Here the CDR3 DNA reads TGCAGTGCTAGTCGTGAAAGCAATCAGCCCCAGCATTTT.

This clonotype was seen a few times. The rearrangement uses TRBV2 and TRBJ2-5, with D unresolved. The length of the CDR3 is 10 residues. Deletions cut 7 bases from V and 5 bases from J, with 5 bases between. CDR1 and CDR2 (germline): SNHLY, FYNNEI. The CDR3 DNA follows: TGTGCCAGCACTTGGGAGACCCAGTACTTC. It encodes CASTWETQYF.

This clonotype showed up just a few times. This could be a read error, since a much larger clone is one nucleotide away. The gene calls are TRBV6-1 and TRBJ2-3; D gene ambiguous. The CDR3 sequence is 12 residues long. Trimming took off 2 bases at V and 4 bases at J, with 4 bases between the two ends. Germline-derived CDR1 and CDR2 are MNHNS and SASEGT. In DNA form, the CDR3 reads TGTGCCAGCAGTGAACCCCCAGATACGCAGTATTTT. Protein sequence: CASSEPPDTQYF.

This clonotype has only a few counts. The chain carries TRBV15 and TRBJ2-3; 8 bases are shared with TRBD2. The J segment lost 1 base and the V segment lost 4 bases, leaving 10 bases of the junction unmatched. The CDR3 is 17 amino acids. CDR1 is LNHNV, CDR2 YYDKDF, per germline (reference sequence). CDR3 amino acids: CATSTYTMRGGTDTQYF. The CDR3 DNA follows: TGTGCCACCAGCACCTATACTATGCGGGGGGGCACAGATACGCAGTATTTT.

Note on this clonotype: Likely a read error: the CDR3 ends without its conserved phenylalanine or tryptophan. The rearrangement joins TRBV5-1 to TRBJ2-2; D gene uncertain. The V end was cut by 0 bases, the J end by 4 bases, with 10 bases between. The V gene's germline CDR1 is SGHRS and CDR2 YFSETQ. The CDR3 consists of 15 residues. DNA of the CDR3: TGCGCCAGCAGCTTGGATTTGTTAGGCACCGGGGAGCTGTTTTGT. This sequence encodes CASSLDLLGTGELFC.

This clonotype showed up many times. The J gene is TRBJ2-7, the V gene TRBV27, with D possibly TRBD1 on 6 matching bases. V gave up 2 bases and J gave up 7 bases, with 18 bases separating them. The germline CDR1 and CDR2 sequences are MNHEY and SMNVEV (reference sequence). CDR3 length: 15 amino acids. Here the CDR3 DNA reads TGTGCCAGCAGTTTACGCCCCGACATAAGGGGGGAGCAGTACGTC. Protein: CASSLRPDIRGEQYV.

The chain joins TRBV3-1 to TRBJ1-6, with a possible D match to TRBD1 (5 bases). From germline, CDR1 is LGHDT and CDR2 YNNKEL (reference sequence). The CDR3 is 15 residues long. With 3 bases removed from V and 8 bases from J, the gap between germline ends came to 14 bases. This CDR3 is CASSHTGTEHSPLHF. As DNA, the CDR3 is TGTGCCAGCAGCCACACCGGGACTGAGCATTCACCCCTCCACTTT.

The chain links TRBV4-1 to TRBJ1-6, with a possible D match to TRBD1 (5 bases). The CDR3 extends over 15 amino acids. CDR1 MGHRA and CDR2 YSYEKL come from the germline V gene. V gave up 0 bases and J gave up 6 bases, with 9 bases separating them. CDR3 region: CASSQEDSPNSPLHF. CDR3 sequence (DNA): TGCGCCAGCAGCCAAGAAGACAGCCCTAATTCACCCCTCCACTTT.

V gene TRBV7-6 combines with J gene TRBJ1-2; TRBD1 agrees at 9 bases. The CDR3 sequence is 14 residues long. The germline gives CDR1 SGHVS, CDR2 FNYEAQ. V was pared by 1 base and J by 5 bases, with 2 bases of the junction left unmatched. The CDR3, as DNA: TGTGCCAGCAGCTTAGAGGACAGGGGATATGGCTACACCTTC. This codes for CASSLEDRGYGYTF.

This chain links TRBV29-1 with TRBJ2-1; 13 bases match TRBD2. Trimming took 6 bases from V and 9 from J; bases not matched to a gene: 5. This CDR3 is 13 amino acids long. Germline V lookup: CDR1 SQVTM, CDR2 ANQGSEA. CDR3 region: CSVATSGGGEQFF. CDR3 DNA sequence: TGCAGCGTGGCTACTAGCGGGGGGGGTGAGCAGTTCTTC.

J is TRBJ2-5 and V is TRBV6-1; 9 nucleotides agree with TRBD1. With 6 bases clipped from V and 4 bases from J, the junction kept 9 bases outside the gene matches. Germline V gene data show CDR1 as MNHNS and CDR2 as SASEGT. The CDR3 spans 15 residues. The CDR3 spells CASRPGTGPLETQYF. The CDR3 DNA sequence: TGTGCCAGCAGACCTGGGACAGGGCCGTTAGAGACCCAGTACTTC.

This clonotype was recorded at least ten times. V usage is TRBV27 and J usage is TRBJ1-1; a weak D match, TRBD1 (6 bases). V was cut by 5 bases and J by 6 bases, with 13 bases left in between. CDR3 size: 13 residues. CDR1 MNHEY and CDR2 SMNVEV come from the germline V gene (reference sequence). CDR3 protein: CASSINRDAEAFF. CDR3 sequence (DNA): TGTGCCAGCAGTATAAACAGGGATGCTGAAGCTTTCTTT.

Many counts were recorded for this clonotype. V is TRBV5-1 and J is TRBJ2-1; 10 bases match TRBD2. The length of the CDR3 is 15 residues. CDR1 is SGHRS and CDR2 is YFSETQ in the germline V gene. J lost 3 bases, V lost 4 bases, and 4 bases had no gene match. CDR3 sequence: CASSRGLADYNEQFF. The CDR3 bases are TGCGCCAGCAGCCGCGGACTAGCGGACTACAATGAGCAGTTCTTC.

This rearrangement joins TRBV12-3 or TRBV12-4 to TRBJ2-3, with 7 bases lining up with TRBD1. The CDR3 runs 15 residues. V shed 8 bases, J shed 2 bases, and the junction held 10 bases outside the gene matches. The CDR3 sequence: CASRRDSLTTDTQYF. As DNA, the CDR3 is TGTGCCAGCCGCCGGGACAGCCTCACCACAGATACGCAGTATTTT.

This clonotype was observed many times. CDR3 bases: TGTGCCAGCACCCGGGCGGGCTATGGCTACACCTTC. Translated, it gives CASTRAGYGYTF. The chain is built from TRBV6-5 and TRBJ1-2, with D hard to call. Trimming shortened V by 7 bases and J by 4 bases, and 10 bases separated the two germline ends. Germline CDR1 reads MNHEY; CDR2 reads SVGAGI. The CDR3 extends over 12 amino acids.

The chain links TRBV4-2 to TRBJ1-1; D is ambiguous. The CDR3 extends over 16 amino acids. Per germline, CDR1 LGHNA and CDR2 YNFKEQ. Trimming shortened V by 0 bases and J by 4 bases, and 15 bases separated the two germline ends. As DNA, the CDR3 is TGTGCCAGCAGCCAAGATCCGAGGCAAGGAATCACTGAAGCTTTCTTT. Protein product: CASSQDPRQGITEAFF.

Only one count was recorded for this clonotype. One end of the junction fails to match germline, which may point to a read error. This chain joins TRBV20-1 and TRBJ1-1; tentatively, D is TRBD1 (5 bases). Germline V gives CDR1 DFQATT, CDR2 SNEGSKA (reference sequence). This CDR3 spans 11 amino acids. The CDR3 here is CSARAGALGVF. In nucleotides, the CDR3 is TGCAGTGCTAGAGCCGGGGCCCTGGGGGTCTTT.

CDR3 amino acids: CSAISPYGYTF. CDR3 DNA: TGCAGTGCTATCAGCCCCTATGGCTACACCTTC. V and J are TRBV20-1 and TRBJ1-2; no clear D gene. Germline V CDR1 and CDR2: DFQATT, SNEGSKA (reference sequence). This CDR3 has 11 amino acids. V lost 4 bases, J lost 4 bases, and 7 bases lay in between.

This clonotype was observed a handful of times. The rearrangement uses TRBV7-8 and TRBJ2-3, with a weak D call TRBD2 (6 bases). This CDR3 spans 15 amino acids. Germline values: CDR1 SGHVS, CDR2 FQNEAQ. V lost 5 bases and J lost 1, with 13 bases in between. CDR3 sequence reads: CASSLWGTGTDTQYF. In DNA, the CDR3 is TGTGCCAGCAGCCTGTGGGGGACTGGCACAGATACGCAGTATTTT. The full variable domain, completed using reference TRBV7-8 and TRBJ2-3, is GAGVSQSPRYKVAKRGQDVALRCDPISGHVSLFWYQQALGQGPEFLTYFQNEAQLDKSGLPSDRFFAERPEGSVSTLKIQRTQQEDSAVYLCASSLWGTGTDTQYFGPGTRLTVL.

This clonotype was found once. This chain uses TRBV20-1 with TRBJ2-2; D possibly corresponds to TRBD2 (7 bases). The ends were cut back, 0 bases at V and 7 bases at J, with 9 bases in the middle. This CDR3 has 13 amino acids. Germline V gene data show CDR1 as DFQATT and CDR2 as SNEGSKA (reference sequence). CDR3 in amino acids: CSAREGGHGELFF. CDR3 nucleotides: TGCAGTGCTAGAGAGGGGGGGCACGGGGAGCTGTTTTTT.

This clonotype was picked up a small number of times. The chain joins TRBV28 to TRBJ1-4; tentative D call: TRBD1 (5 bases). The germline V gene has CDR1 MDHEN and CDR2 SYDVKM. V dropped 5 bases and J dropped 0 bases, with 10 bases sitting between them. CDR3 size: 15 residues. The CDR3 DNA sequence: TGTGCCAGCAGTGGGGACCTCTCAACTAATGAAAAACTGTTTTTT. It specifies CASSGDLSTNEKLFF.

The rearrangement links TRBV21-1 to TRBJ2-1; TRBD1, the table's D call, lacks a check against the DNA. TRBV21-1 is a pseudogene. The CDR3 totals 13 residues. This CDR3 is CASSPRVYNEQFF. The CDR3 DNA reads as TGTGCCAGCAGCCCCAGGGTCTACAATGAGCAGTTCTTC.

The rearrangement joins TRBV3-1 to TRBJ1-1; D remains unclear. The V gene's germline CDR1 is LGHDT and CDR2 YNNKEL (reference sequence). The CDR3 is 14 residues long. V shed 7 bases and J shed 1 base, with 13 bases lying between them. The DNA for the CDR3 is TGTGCCAGCACGACCTCCCGGGGGAACACTGAAGCTTTCTTT. Amino acid sequence: CASTTSRGNTEAFF.

The chain joins TRBV20-1 to TRBJ2-5, with TRBD2 matching 9 bases. The V and J ends lost 8 bases and 5 bases, in that order; junction bases with no gene match: 9. This CDR3 has 13 residues. The V gene's germline CDR1 is DFQATT and CDR2 SNEGSKA (reference sequence). The CDR3 bases are TGCAGTCAACTGGCGGGGGGGTTTGAGACCCAGTACTTC. Protein sequence: CSQLAGGFETQYF.

The sample holds a few counts of this clonotype. V usage is TRBV4-3 and J usage is TRBJ1-3; D is uncertain. Looked up from germline, CDR1 is LGHNA and CDR2 is YSLEER. Trimming removed 0 bases at V and 4 bases at J, with 19 bases between. This CDR3 has 18 amino acids. This CDR3 is CASSQDTPDGSSGNTIYF. In DNA form, the CDR3 reads TGCGCCAGCAGCCAAGATACCCCGGACGGATCAAGCGGAAACACCATATATTTT.

This clonotype was recorded at least ten times. V gene TRBV24-1 combines with J gene TRBJ2-3; 13 positions match TRBD2. CDR1 and CDR2 from the germline V gene are KGHDR and SFDVKD. The CDR3 contains 16 residues. The ends lost 0 bases at V and 6 bases at J; junction bases unmatched: 2. In nucleotides, the CDR3 is TGTGCCACCAGTGATTTGGGACTAGCGGGGGCGGATACGCAGTATTTT. The encoded protein is CATSDLGLAGADTQYF.

The table lists this clonotype with many counts. The chain combines TRBV6-2 or TRBV6-3 with TRBJ2-1; no clear D. V lost 1 base, J lost 0 bases, and 4 bases lay in between. Germline V gene lookup returns CDR1 MNHEY and CDR2 SVGEGT. The CDR3 spans 14 residues. The CDR3 DNA reads TGTGCCAGCAGTTACTGGAGCTCCTACAATGAGCAGTTCTTC. Amino acid sequence: CASSYWSSYNEQFF.

In this sample, this clonotype turned up a few times. The chain couples TRBV11-2 to TRBJ2-5; D possibly corresponds to TRBD2 (6 bases). Looked up from germline, CDR1 is SGHAT and CDR2 is FQNNGV. V lost 0 bases, J lost 2 bases, and 16 bases lay in between. This CDR3 comprises 17 residues. The CDR3 spells CASSLDWGEPSQETQYF. DNA for the CDR3: TGTGCCAGCAGCTTAGACTGGGGGGAACCGTCTCAAGAGACCCAGTACTTC.

This clonotype was seen only a few times. DNA of the CDR3: TGCGCCAGCAGCCCCGGACAGGGTTCTGGAAACACCATATATTTT. Residues: CASSPGQGSGNTIYF. The V and J genes are TRBV5-1 and TRBJ1-3; 8 nucleotides line up with TRBD1. CDR3 size: 15 residues. Germline CDR1 reads SGHRS; CDR2 reads YFSETQ. V trimming: 4 bases; J trimming: 1 base; junction bases outside the gene matches: 4.

The chain recombines TRBV6-1 with TRBJ1-3; TRBD1 aligns across 9 bases. Germline V lookup: CDR1 MNHNS, CDR2 SASEGT. The V segment lost 6 bases and the J segment 8 bases; nucleotides outside the gene matches: 11. The CDR3 runs to 15 residues. The CDR3 spells CASRTTGGAVDTIYF. The CDR3 nucleotides read TGTGCCAGCAGGACAACAGGGGGCGCGGTGGACACCATATATTTT.

This clonotype was counted a single time. V is TRBV18 and J is TRBJ2-3, with 8 bases that match TRBD1. The CDR3 is 15 amino acids. J gave up 6 bases and V 5 bases, and 10 bases lay outside the gene matches. Per the germline V gene, CDR1 is KGHSH and CDR2 is LQKENI. CDR3 in amino acids: CASSSTGGTGDTQYF. CDR3 DNA: TGTGCCAGCTCATCAACAGGGGGTACTGGGGATACGCAGTATTTT.

J is TRBJ2-5 and V is TRBV23-1; 10 nucleotides agree with TRBD2. TRBV23-1 is an open reading frame, and its role is uncertain. The CDR3 sequence is 19 residues long. V trimming: 4 bases; J trimming: 1 base; junction bases outside the gene matches: 15. The chain's CDR3 is CASSRPKADLAGGQETQYF. CDR3 coding DNA: TGCGCCAGCAGTCGACCAAAAGCGGACTTAGCGGGGGGCCAAGAGACCCAGTACTTC.